These 31 T cell receptor beta chains originate from one sample sequenced in a study of OX40 agonist ivuxolimab in advanced cancers. The data were produced by immunoSEQ multiplex PCR, yet TCRdb's version contains in-frame clones alone and is incomplete. This table has 70,000 to 100,000 clones, 85% to 90% appearing once. The specimen comprised CD4+ or CD8+ T cells sorted from blood, sampled in a trial of the OX40 agonist ivuxolimab. The receptors here all came from an adult with an advanced solid tumor such as melanoma, head and neck, liver or kidney cancer.

The chain combines TRBV10-2 with TRBJ1-1; a possible D gene is TRBD1 (6 bases). In germline, CDR1 is WSHSY, CDR2 SAAADI. V gave up 3 bases and J gave up 4 bases, with 15 bases separating them. The CDR3 extends over 15 amino acids. CDR3 nucleotides: TGCGCCAGCAGTGATCGGTGGCAGGGGAGCACTGAAGCTTTCTTT. This codes for CASSDRWQGSTEAFF.

V and J are TRBV10-1 and TRBJ2-5; D perhaps matches TRBD2 (6 bases). V was clipped by 6 bases and J by 1 base, with 21 bases between them. This CDR3 region has 17 residues. CDR1 and CDR2 from the germline V gene are WNHNN and SYGVQD (reference sequence). CDR3 sequence reads: CASSLNITGTFQETQYF. The DNA for the CDR3 is TGCGCCAGCAGCTTAAACATTACCGGGACTTTCCAAGAGACCCAGTACTTC.

V and J are TRBV7-3 and TRBJ2-5; D is perhaps TRBD2 (6 bases). In germline, CDR1 is SGHTA, CDR2 FQGTGA. The CDR3 length is 14 residues. Trimming removed 1 base from V and 6 bases from J, with 12 bases in between. CDR3 sequence: CASSLNPGEKTQYF. The CDR3 nucleotides read TGTGCCAGCAGCTTAAATCCGGGGGAGAAGACCCAGTACTTC.

The rearrangement joins TRBV4-2 to TRBJ2-7; no definite D call. Trimming cost V 1 base and J 0 bases, with 10 bases left between them. Germline assignment: CDR1 LGHNA and CDR2 YNFKEQ. CDR3 length: 15 residues. This CDR3 is CASSQVRGTSYEQYF. The CDR3 DNA sequence: TGTGCCAGCAGCCAAGTTCGAGGAACCTCCTACGAGCAGTACTTC.

The chain combines TRBV5-1 with TRBJ1-1; D possibly corresponds to TRBD1 (6 bases). V shed 4 bases and J shed 1 base, with 20 bases lying between them. The CDR3 covers 17 residues. Germline V CDR1 and CDR2: SGHRS, YFSETQ. CDR3 nucleotide sequence: TGCGCCAGCAGCCCTACCCGCTTGGGGGGACAGAACACTGAAGCTTTCTTT. Translated: CASSPTRLGGQNTEAFF.

V usage is TRBV7-8 and J usage is TRBJ1-1; D perhaps matches TRBD1 (5 bases). This CDR3 is built from 13 residues. CDR1 is SGHVS, CDR2 FQNEAQ, per germline. V shed 6 bases and J shed 4 bases, with 12 bases lying between them. The CDR3 DNA reads as TGTGCCAGCAGACCGGACGGGGGCACTGAAGCTTTCTTT. Translation: CASRPDGGTEAFF.

The V gene is TRBV6-6, the J gene TRBJ2-7; 9 bases line up with TRBD1. Germline assignment: CDR1 MNHNY and CDR2 SVGAGI (reference sequence). V shed 7 bases, J shed 6 bases, and the junction held 10 bases outside the gene matches. The CDR3 consists of 14 residues. Here the CDR3 reads CASTRDRVSVEQYF. In DNA form, the CDR3 reads TGTGCCAGCACCCGGGACAGGGTATCCGTCGAGCAGTACTTC.

In this sample, this clone turned up once. The chain joins TRBV5-1 to TRBJ1-2, with D hard to call. Germline CDR1 reads SGHRS; CDR2 reads YFSETQ. The V gene lost 4 bases and the J gene lost 4 bases, with 14 bases spanning the gap. The CDR3 length is 14 residues. CDR3 nucleotide sequence: TGCGCCAGCAGCCTGGGCCCGGAGGGCTATGGCTACACCTTC. Encoded protein: CASSLGPEGYGYTF.

The chain uses TRBV7-3 and TRBJ2-1, with 10 positions matching TRBD2. This CDR3 has 17 amino acids. Losses at the gene ends were 1 base for V and 8 bases for J; bases not matched to a gene: 11. Germline V gives CDR1 SGHTA, CDR2 FQGTGA. The CDR3 DNA follows: TGTGCCAGCAGCTTAATTGTTAGCGGGAGGCCGGGGCATGAGCAGTTCTTC. Protein product: CASSLIVSGRPGHEQFF.

V usage is TRBV9 and J usage is TRBJ2-5; D is undetermined. Trimming cost V 0 bases and J 5 bases, with 5 bases left between them. Germline loops: CDR1 SGDLS, CDR2 YYNGEE. The CDR3 runs to 12 residues. The CDR3 reads CASSVEGETQYF. For the CDR3, the DNA is TGTGCCAGCAGCGTAGAAGGGGAGACCCAGTACTTC.

Here the CDR3 reads CASKPGTGAYEQYF. CDR3 DNA sequence: TGTGCCAGCAAGCCCGGGACAGGGGCCTACGAGCAGTACTTC. This sequence joins TRBV28 and TRBJ2-7, with 10 bases matching TRBD1. The CDR3 sequence is 14 residues long. CDR1 MDHEN and CDR2 SYDVKM come from the germline V gene. J was trimmed by 2 bases and V by 7 bases; bases with no gene match: 5.

The chain has TRBV6-1 and TRBJ2-1; TRBD2 agrees at 10 bases. The V gene end was trimmed by 4 bases and the J gene end by 3 bases; junction bases not matched to a gene: 12. The CDR3 has 18 amino acids. The germline gives CDR1 MNHNS, CDR2 SASEGT. The CDR3 sequence is CASSVSSGSPSIYNEQFF. CDR3 in DNA: TGTGCCAGCAGTGTTTCTAGCGGGAGCCCCAGCATCTACAATGAGCAGTTCTTC.

The CDR3 nucleotides are TGTGCCAGCAGTACGATCGGACAGGGTGATCAGCCCCAGCATTTT. Its translation: CASSTIGQGDQPQHF. The V and J genes are TRBV27 and TRBJ1-5; TRBD1 aligns across 8 bases. Germline CDR1 is MNHEY and CDR2 is SMNVEV (reference sequence). V shed 5 bases and J 5 bases; nucleotides not matched to a gene: 8. The CDR3 is made up of 15 amino acids.

The chain couples TRBV7-3 to TRBJ1-5; no clear D. V lost 5 bases and J lost 3, with 14 bases in between. This CDR3 has 15 residues. Germline values: CDR1 SGHTA, CDR2 FQGTGA. Here the CDR3 DNA reads TGTGCCAGCAGCCCATCGAGCGGATACAATCAGCCCCAGCATTTT. Its protein product is CASSPSSGYNQPQHF. The whole variable domain, filled in from reference TRBV7-3 and TRBJ1-5, reads GAGVSQTPSNKVTEKGKYVELRCDPISGHTALYWYRQSLGQGPEFLIYFQGTGAADDSGLPNDRFFAVRPEGSVSTLKIQRTERGDSAVYLCASSPSSGYNQPQHFGDGTRLSIL.

The chain joins TRBV9 to TRBJ2-7; TRBD2 aligns across 14 bases. J gave up 2 bases and V 4 bases, and 8 bases lay outside the gene matches. CDR1 is SGDLS, CDR2 YYNGEE, per germline. The CDR3 has 17 residues. CDR3 nucleotides: TGTGCCAGCAGCCTAGGGACTAGCGGGGGCCACCCCTACGAGCAGTACTTC. It translates to CASSLGTSGGHPYEQYF.

The chain recombines TRBV7-3 with TRBJ2-5; TRBD2 matches at 9 bases. The J call may be in error: the DNA end matches TRBJ2-7 better. CDR3 length equals 15 residues. Germline CDR1 and CDR2: SGHTA and FQGTGA. CDR3 DNA sequence: TGTGCCAGCAGCCTGGATGGTAGCGGGAGATACGAGCAGTACTTC. It specifies CASSLDGSGRYEQYF.

In nucleotides, the CDR3 is TGTGCCAGCAGCTCTCTTAGCGGAGTTACCTACGAGCAGTACTTC. It specifies CASSSLSGVTYEQYF. This rearrangement joins TRBV5-4 to TRBJ2-7, with D maybe TRBD2 (6 bases). The V end was cut by 3 bases, the J end by 2 bases, with 15 bases between. CDR1 SGHNT and CDR2 YYREEE come from the germline V gene (reference sequence). The CDR3 covers 15 residues.

The V call is TRBV5-1, the J call TRBJ1-4; D is unclear. Per germline, CDR1 SGHRS and CDR2 YFSETQ. CDR3 length: 16 residues. V dropped 4 bases and J dropped 8 bases, with 21 bases sitting between them. The CDR3 is CASSVSPPEGLEKLFF. The CDR3 DNA reads as TGCGCCAGCAGCGTAAGCCCCCCGGAGGGTTTGGAAAAACTGTTTTTT. The complete variable domain, with remaining parts taken from reference TRBV5-1 and TRBJ1-4, reads KAGVTQTPRYLIKTRGQQVTLSCSPISGHRSVSWYQQTPGQGLQFLFEYFSETQRNKGNFPGRFSGRQFSNSRSEMNVSTLELGDSALYLCASSVSPPEGLEKLFFGSGTQLSVL.

The chain joins TRBV5-1 to TRBJ2-1; D possibly uses TRBD1 or TRBD2 (5 bases each). V was cut by 3 bases and J by 6 bases, with 13 bases left in between. Germline V gene lookup returns CDR1 SGHRS and CDR2 YFSETQ. The CDR3 consists of 14 residues. The CDR3 region has the DNA TGCGCCAGCAGCTGGGGACCTCCCCCCAATGAGCAGTTCTTC. Residues: CASSWGPPPNEQFF.

CDR3 region: CASSFFFGELFF. The DNA for the CDR3 is TGTGCCAGCAGCTTTTTTTTCGGGGAGCTGTTTTTT. V and J are TRBV11-2 and TRBJ2-2; the D is unclear. The germline gives CDR1 SGHAT, CDR2 FQNNGV. This CDR3 is 12 amino acids long. Trimming pared 3 bases from V and 7 bases from J, leaving 6 bases between.

The J gene is TRBJ1-4, the V gene TRBV7-9; no reliable D call. Per the germline V gene, CDR1 is SEHNR and CDR2 is FQNEAQ (reference sequence). This CDR3 has 13 residues. V lost 2 bases and J lost 8, with 9 bases in between. The CDR3 DNA reads as TGTGCCAGCAGCTTACGAAGCTTAGAAAAACTGTTTTTT. It is translated as CASSLRSLEKLFF. The variable domain in full, with the rest retrieved from reference TRBV7-9 and TRBJ1-4, is DTGVSQNPRHKITKRGQNVTFRCDPISEHNRLYWYRQTLGQGPEFLTYFQNEAQLEKSRLLSDRFSAERPKGSFSTLEIQRTEQGDSAMYLCASSLRSLEKLFFGSGTQLSVL.

The gene calls are TRBV13 and TRBJ2-7; TRBD1 might be the D (6 bases). V dropped 5 bases and J dropped 5 bases, with 13 bases sitting between them. Germline CDR1 PRHDT, CDR2 FYEKMQ (reference sequence). CDR3 length: 13 amino acids. DNA for the CDR3: TGTGCCAGCAGCCACAGCACAGGGAACGAGCAGTACTTC. Translation: CASSHSTGNEQYF.

The V gene is TRBV9, the J gene TRBJ1-3; maybe TRBD1 (5 bases). Germline CDR1 is SGDLS and CDR2 is YYNGEE. V was clipped by 0 bases and J by 0 bases, with 7 bases between them. CDR3 length: 15 amino acids. CDR3 amino acids: CASSVEGSSGNTIYF. CDR3 nucleotide sequence: TGTGCCAGCAGCGTAGAGGGGAGCTCTGGAAACACCATATATTTT.

The V and J genes are TRBV5-8 and TRBJ1-2; 8 nucleotides match TRBD1. The germline V gene encodes CDR1 SGHTS and CDR2 YDEGEE. Trimming removed 7 bases from V and 2 bases from J; junction bases left unmatched: 10. The CDR3 loop spans 15 amino acids. Here the CDR3 reads CASAEQGAFNYGYTF. The CDR3 DNA reads as TGTGCCAGCGCCGAGCAGGGGGCGTTCAACTATGGCTACACCTTC.

The rearrangement joins TRBV7-2 to TRBJ2-7; D is ambiguous. Between the trimmed V and J ends, which lost 5 bases and 3 bases, there was a span of 11 bases. Germline loops: CDR1 SGHTA, CDR2 FQGNSA. There are 13 residues in the CDR3. The CDR3 DNA follows: TGTGCCAGCAGCCCTACGACTGGCTACGAGCAGTACTTC. It encodes CASSPTTGYEQYF.

The chain has TRBV11-3 and TRBJ2-7, with 8 bases identical to TRBD2. CDR3 length: 16 amino acids. V gave up 2 bases and J gave up 3 bases; unmatched junction bases: 9. The germline CDR1 and CDR2 sequences are SGHNT and YENEEA. CDR3 nucleotides: TGTGCCAGCAGCTTACCCGAAGCGGGAGCACACTACGAGCAGTACTTC. As protein: CASSLPEAGAHYEQYF.

V usage is TRBV6-1 and J usage is TRBJ2-3, with 7 bases fitting TRBD2. CDR1 and CDR2 from the germline V gene are MNHNS and SASEGT. The CDR3 spans 18 residues. V dropped 0 bases and J dropped 0; count of bases not matched to a gene: 9. DNA for the CDR3: TGTGCCAGCAGTGAAGCGAGGTATTTTAGCGGGAGCACAGATACGCAGTATTTT. As protein: CASSEARYFSGSTDTQYF.

The chain joins TRBV6-5 to TRBJ2-1, with unresolved D. Germline loops: CDR1 MNHEY, CDR2 SVGAGI. V was clipped by 5 bases and J by 5 bases, with 10 bases between them. The CDR3 has 13 residues. In DNA form, the CDR3 reads TGTGCCAGCAGTCTCGCGTACGACAATGAGCAGTTCTTC. This sequence encodes CASSLAYDNEQFF.

The rearrangement uses TRBV9 and TRBJ2-5; D ambiguous. The germline gives CDR1 SGDLS, CDR2 YYNGEE. V lost 6 bases to trimming and J lost 5 bases, with 17 bases between them. The CDR3 covers 14 residues. The CDR3 reads CASTPRVGSETQYF. In DNA, the CDR3 is TGTGCCAGCACACCACGGGTTGGTAGCGAGACCCAGTACTTC.

The chain combines TRBV19 with TRBJ2-3; D uncertain. The CDR3 length is 13 residues. The germline V gene has CDR1 LNHDA and CDR2 SQIVND (reference sequence). Trimming cost V 6 bases and J 3 bases, with 10 bases left between them. The chain's CDR3 is CASRISATDTQYF. For the CDR3, the DNA is TGTGCCAGTAGGATAAGCGCAACAGATACGCAGTATTTT.

This rearrangement joins TRBV21-1 to TRBJ1-3. TRBV21-1 is assigned pseudogene status. This CDR3 is 15 amino acids long. The CDR3 sequence: CASSKPGGGGNTIYF. The CDR3 DNA sequence: TGTGCCAGCAGCAAGCCCGGGGGCGGTGGAAACACCATATATTTT.